This TCR beta chain was documented in a study of blood T cell repertoires in COVID-19. Study at large: Italy, Spain and the United States were the sources of the convalescent and acute COVID-19 samples. In each case, the material was cDNA or gDNA derived from T cells, B-cell-depleted T cells, or PBMCs.

Original data processing: How many nucleated cells were present was estimated from reference gene primer amplification. Assay: immunoSEQ multiplex PCR; the TCRdb copy retains only in-frame clones and omits some. The V and J calls and clone size are taken from that table; D and trimming were inferred from the DNA. The table includes just over 250,000 clones, more than 75% detected once. Germline loops: CDR1 SEHNR, CDR2 FQNEAQ (reference sequence). J was trimmed by 5 bases and V by 1 base; bases with no gene match: 2. The CDR3 runs 14 residues. The receptor was isolated from a middle-aged man who had recovered from COVID-19. The sequenced sample was peripheral blood. The chain links TRBV7-9 to TRBJ2-5, with 9 bases fitting TRBD2. Here the CDR3 reads CASSLGGLAETQYF. CDR3 nucleotides: TGTGCCAGCAGCTTAGGCGGACTAGCGGAGACCCAGTACTTC.